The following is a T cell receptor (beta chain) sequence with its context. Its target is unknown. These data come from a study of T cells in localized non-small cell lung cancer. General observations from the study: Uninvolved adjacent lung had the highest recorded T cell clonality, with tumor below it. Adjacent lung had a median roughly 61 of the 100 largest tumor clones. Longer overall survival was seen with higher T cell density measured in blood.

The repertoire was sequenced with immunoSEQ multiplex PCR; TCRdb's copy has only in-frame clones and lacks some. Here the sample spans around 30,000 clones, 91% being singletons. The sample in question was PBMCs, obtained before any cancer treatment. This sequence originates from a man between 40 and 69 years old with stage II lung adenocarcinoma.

CDR3 loop: CASNWLGGYTF. As DNA, the CDR3 is TGTGCCAGCAACTGGCTCGGTGGCTACACCTTC. The chain employs TRBV28 and TRBJ1-2; D gene uncertain. There are 11 residues in the CDR3. Between the trimmed V and J ends, which lost 7 bases and 7 bases, there was a span of 10 bases. Germline lookup yields CDR1 MDHEN and CDR2 SYDVKM.